The subject of this entry is one T cell receptor (beta chain). Its antigen is not identified. Scientists ran DNA taken from cultured CD4+ T cells through the Oncomine TCR Beta short-read assay for sequencing. TCRdb itself ran the PCR reads through MiXCR, one entry per CDR3 protein. Of more than 20,000 distinct CDR3 sequences detected, 70% appear once; the ten largest clones hold roughly 8.7%. The data belong to a study of vaccination and CD4 T cells after COVID-19. Germline loops: CDR1 MNHEY, CDR2 SVGEGT. Germline trimming cut 6 bases from V and 4 bases from J; bases unmatched to any gene: 8. This CDR3 region has 15 residues. Whole-study findings and limits: Spike mono-reactivity held for 304 of 307 vaccine-specific clones in convalescent patients.

Sample treatment: roughly 11-day PBMC culture with coronavirus spike peptide pools or control peptides (ViraFEST assay). The authors replaced half the medium with fresh IL-2 medium on days 3 and 7. Material: CD4+ T cells from blood, cultured in vitro. The sequence was collected from a human donor who had recovered from COVID-19. The chain couples TRBV6-2 or TRBV6-3 to TRBJ1-5; 8 positions agree with TRBD1. This CDR3 is CASSRGQVRNQPQHF. CDR3 bases: TGTGCCAGCAGCCGGGGACAGGTAAGGAATCAGCCCCAGCATTTT.